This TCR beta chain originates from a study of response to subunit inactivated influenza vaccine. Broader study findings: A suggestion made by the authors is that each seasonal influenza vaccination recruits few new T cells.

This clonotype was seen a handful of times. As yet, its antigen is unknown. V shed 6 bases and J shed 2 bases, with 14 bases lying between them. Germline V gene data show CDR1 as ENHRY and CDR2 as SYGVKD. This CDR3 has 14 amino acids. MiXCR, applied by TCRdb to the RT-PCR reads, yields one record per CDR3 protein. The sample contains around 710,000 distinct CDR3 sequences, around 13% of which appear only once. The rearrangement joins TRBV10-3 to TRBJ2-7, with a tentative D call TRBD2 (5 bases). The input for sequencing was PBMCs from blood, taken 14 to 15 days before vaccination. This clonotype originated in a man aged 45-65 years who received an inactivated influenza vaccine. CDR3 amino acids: CAISPGIGAYEQYF. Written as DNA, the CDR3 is TGTGCCATCAGCCCCGGGATAGGAGCCTACGAGCAGTACTTC.